This T cell receptor beta chain was obtained from a study of shared clonotypes between healthy human individuals. This clone has more than one count but fewer than ten. Its antigen is still unknown. Findings of the study overall: It was the few donors that limited the genetic and exposure-history diversity represented. As a rule, naive subsets had a larger estimated richness than memory subsets. The authors sampled blood alone, and tissue repertoires likely differ.

Libraries were prepared by immunoSEQ multiplex PCR; TCRdb keeps only in-frame clonotypes and omits some of them. The data contain about 2,100,000 clones, about 92% of them singletons. CD45RO negativity and positive selection for CCR7 defined naive CD8 cells, a population that excluded terminally differentiated effector memory CD45RA+ cells. Germline V lookup: CDR1 LNHDA, CDR2 SQIVND (reference sequence). The CDR3 has 15 amino acids. The ends were cut back, 3 bases at V and 1 base at J, with 12 bases in the middle. Input material: naive CD8+ T cells from PBMCs. The chain links TRBV19 to TRBJ1-1, with D unresolved. This TCR derives from a man aged 18 to 35 in good health. Some clones in this sample may be carry-over from other donors' samples. As DNA, the CDR3 is TGTGCCAGTAGTATTGACTCCTCAGGGAACACTGAAGCTTTCTTT. Encoded protein: CASSIDSSGNTEAFF. Drawing the rest from reference TRBV19 and TRBJ1-1, the complete variable domain is DGGITQSPKYLFRKEGQNVTLSCEQNLNHDAMYWYRQDPGQGLRLIYYSQIVNDFQKGDIAEGYSVSREKKESFPLTVTSAQKNPTAFYLCASSIDSSGNTEAFFGQGTRLTVV.